This passage covers 20 T cell receptor beta chains from one sample sequenced in a study of blood T cell repertoires in COVID-19. Generated by immunoSEQ multiplex PCR, the TCRdb table keeps only in-frame clones and is missing some. The sample includes approximately 120,000 clones, around 81% of them seen just once. Sequenced input: peripheral blood. These receptors all come from a man aged 30 to 45 with COVID-19, enrolled during active disease.

This clone was detected once. The V and J genes are TRBV6-5 and TRBJ2-7, with D unclear. The CDR3 has 14 residues. The germline CDR1 and CDR2 sequences are MNHEY and SVGAGI. The V gene lost 2 bases and the J gene lost 0 bases, with 8 bases spanning the gap. The CDR3 here is CASSYSSFSYEQYF. DNA for the CDR3: TGTGCCAGCAGTTACAGCTCCTTCTCCTACGAGCAGTACTTC.

The gene calls are TRBV30 and TRBJ2-2, with D maybe TRBD1 (5 bases). V lost 3 bases, J lost 3 bases, and 8 bases lay in between. The CDR3 extends over 13 amino acids. Per the germline V gene, CDR1 is GTSNPN and CDR2 is SVGIG (reference sequence). CDR3 DNA sequence: TGTGCCTGGAGGGGGCCCTACACCGGGGAGCTGTTTTTT. Its protein is CAWRGPYTGELFF.

The chain couples TRBV21-1 to TRBJ1-1; TRBD1 is the table's D call, not checked against the DNA. TRBV21-1 is annotated as a pseudogene. The CDR3 has 14 amino acids. CDR3 amino acids: CASSKVGGTDEAFF. DNA of the CDR3: TGTGCCAGCAGCAAAGTAGGGGGAACGGACGAAGCTTTCTTT.

This clone was seen a few times. This sequence joins TRBV19 and TRBJ1-3; 8 bases align to TRBD1. V was pared by 5 bases and J by 4 bases, with 4 bases of the junction left unmatched. CDR1 LNHDA and CDR2 SQIVND come from the germline V gene (reference sequence). The length of the CDR3 is 14 residues. As DNA, the CDR3 is TGTGCCAGTAGTTACCGGGACAGGGGAAACACCATATATTTT. Translation gives CASSYRDRGNTIYF.

The genes are TRBV4-1 and TRBJ2-1; D is ambiguous. This CDR3 contains 12 residues. The V gene's germline CDR1 is MGHRA and CDR2 YSYEKL. The V end lost 3 bases, the J end lost 7 bases, and 7 bases lay between the germline ends. CDR3 region: CASSQATNEQFF. The CDR3 DNA is TGCGCCAGCAGCCAGGCCACGAATGAGCAGTTCTTC.

The table lists this clone with a few counts. This chain links TRBV7-9 with TRBJ2-7, with D unclear. The CDR3 covers 11 residues. Trimming removed 5 bases from V and 5 bases from J, with 7 bases in between. Germline loops: CDR1 SEHNR, CDR2 FQNEAQ (reference sequence). The CDR3 here is CASSPQDEQYF. In DNA, the CDR3 is TGTGCCAGCAGCCCCCAGGACGAGCAGTACTTC.

The chain recombines TRBV2 with TRBJ1-2; no firm D call. Germline V gene lookup returns CDR1 SNHLY and CDR2 FYNNEI. Trimming pared 2 bases from V and 4 bases from J, leaving 11 bases between. CDR3 size: 14 residues. The CDR3 sequence: CASSESVLLYGYTF. For the CDR3, the DNA is TGTGCCAGCAGTGAATCGGTCCTGCTCTATGGCTACACCTTC.

This chain uses TRBV9 with TRBJ2-7; D gene ambiguous. CDR3 length: 12 amino acids. CDR1 is SGDLS, CDR2 YYNGEE, per germline. The germline V and J ends were trimmed by 0 bases and 6 bases, with 7 bases remaining between them. The CDR3 loop reads CASSVGLGEQYF. The CDR3 nucleotides read TGTGCCAGCAGCGTAGGACTTGGCGAGCAGTACTTC.

The V and J genes are TRBV7-3 and TRBJ2-3; 10 nucleotides align to TRBD2. Germline CDR1 reads SGHTA; CDR2 reads FQGTGA. This CDR3 has 14 residues. The V gene end was trimmed by 5 bases and the J gene end by 3 bases; junction bases not matched to a gene: 2. The CDR3 coding sequence is TGTGCCAGCAGCAGTAGCGGGAGGACAGATACGCAGTATTTT. Protein product: CASSSSGRTDTQYF.

The V gene is TRBV30, the J gene TRBJ2-7; tentatively, D is TRBD2 (6 bases). Trimming took 4 bases from V and 1 from J, leaving 11 bases between them. Germline CDR1 is GTSNPN and CDR2 is SVGIG (reference sequence). CDR3 size: 13 residues. The chain's CDR3 is CAWMGGLSYEQYF. The DNA of the CDR3 is TGTGCCTGGATGGGAGGACTATCCTACGAGCAGTACTTC.

Worth noting for this clone: Other nucleotide sequences in the sample specify the same CDR3. The chain employs TRBV9 and TRBJ2-7; 10 bases align to TRBD1. Germline V CDR1 and CDR2: SGDLS, YYNGEE. V lost 2 bases and J lost 2; bases outside the gene matches: 1. This CDR3 has 14 amino acids. This CDR3 reads CASSVGQGAYEQYF. The CDR3 region has the DNA TGTGCCAGCAGCGTTGGACAGGGGGCCTACGAGCAGTACTTC.

The CDR3 bases are TGCGCCAGCAGCTGGACAGGGGGCACGGCTTTCTTT. Translated: CASSWTGGTAFF. The chain recombines TRBV5-1 with TRBJ1-1, with TRBD1 identical over 11 bases. Germline-derived CDR1 and CDR2 are SGHRS and YFSETQ. The CDR3 has 12 residues. Trimming at V came to 3 bases and at J to 11 bases, leaving 3 bases not matched to a gene.

This chain joins TRBV19 and TRBJ2-2, with 10 bases fitting TRBD2. The V segment lost 0 bases and the J segment 5 bases; nucleotides outside the gene matches: 9. CDR3 length: 18 residues. Germline CDR1 reads LNHDA; CDR2 reads SQIVND (reference sequence). Here the CDR3 reads CASSIDPSGSEITGELFF. In DNA form, the CDR3 reads TGTGCCAGTAGTATAGATCCTAGCGGGAGTGAGATAACCGGGGAGCTGTTTTTT.

This clone has only a few counts. The genes are TRBV11-2 and TRBJ1-1; D gene ambiguous. The CDR3 is made up of 14 amino acids. Trimming took off 3 bases at V and 1 base at J, with 9 bases between the two ends. From germline, CDR1 is SGHAT and CDR2 FQNNGV. The CDR3 loop is CASSFGVGNTEAFF. The CDR3 DNA reads TGTGCCAGCAGCTTCGGGGTAGGGAACACTGAAGCTTTCTTT.

In this sample, this clone turned up once. The rearrangement joins TRBV9 to TRBJ2-7; 13 positions match TRBD2. Germline trimming cut 1 base from V and 0 bases from J; bases unmatched to any gene: 10. Germline V lookup: CDR1 SGDLS, CDR2 YYNGEE. The CDR3 is made up of 19 amino acids. Written as DNA, the CDR3 is TGTGCCAGCAGCGTAAACCCCGGGACTAGCGGGACCTCCTCCTACGAGCAGTACTTC. It encodes CASSVNPGTSGTSSYEQYF. Drawing the rest from reference TRBV9 and TRBJ2-7, the complete variable domain is DSGVTQTPKHLITATGQRVTLRCSPRSGDLSVYWYQQSLDQGLQFLIQYYNGEERAKGNILERFSAQQFPDLHSELNLSSLELGDSALYFCASSVNPGTSGTSSYEQYFGPGTRLTVT.

The gene calls are TRBV7-6 and TRBJ2-5, with D possibly matching TRBD1 (5 bases). Trimming removed 5 bases from V and 5 bases from J, with 18 bases in between. The CDR3 consists of 15 residues. The germline V gene has CDR1 SGHVS and CDR2 FNYEAQ. This CDR3 is CASSTQWGRGETQYF. The DNA for the CDR3 is TGTGCCAGCAGCACCCAGTGGGGCCGCGGCGAGACCCAGTACTTC.

V gene TRBV25-1 combines with J gene TRBJ1-4, with a weak D call TRBD1 (5 bases). This CDR3 contains 15 residues. V dropped 6 bases and J dropped 0 bases, with 11 bases sitting between them. Germline V gives CDR1 MGHDK, CDR2 SYGVNS. CDR3 sequence (DNA): TGTGCCAGCAGACCTGACAGATCAACTAATGAAAAACTGTTTTTT. It yields the protein CASRPDRSTNEKLFF.

The chain recombines TRBV11-3 with TRBJ2-1, with 12 bases matching TRBD2. Germline values: CDR1 SGHNT, CDR2 YENEEA. The CDR3 loop spans 17 amino acids. Trimming cost V 4 bases and J 6 bases; bases outside gene matches: 10. The CDR3: CASSSSSGTSGRNEQFF. Written as DNA, the CDR3 is TGTGCCAGCAGCTCATCTAGCGGGACTAGCGGGCGCAATGAGCAGTTCTTC.

V and J are TRBV5-4 and TRBJ1-1; 9 bases are shared with TRBD1. CDR1 SGHNT and CDR2 YYREEE come from the germline V gene (reference sequence). The trim removed 5 bases at V and 4 bases at J, leaving 9 bases unmatched. The CDR3 runs 15 residues. The CDR3 nucleotides are TGTGCCAGCAGGGAGACAGGGGGGGCACGCACTGAAGCTTTCTTT. Translation gives CASRETGGARTEAFF.

This clone has only one observation. The chain combines TRBV30 with TRBJ1-1; possible D gene TRBD1, 5 bases. Between the trimmed V and J ends, which lost 3 bases and 0 bases, there was a span of 11 bases. The CDR3 is 14 residues long. Germline values: CDR1 GTSNPN, CDR2 SVGIG (reference sequence). The CDR3 nucleotides read TGTGCCTGGAGCCAAGGGGTCATGAACACTGAAGCTTTCTTT. Translated: CAWSQGVMNTEAFF.